This entry describes one TCR beta chain. Its antigen is undetermined. This entry is derived from a study of T cell responses to AZD1222 COVID-19 vaccine. About the study: Timing groups of about 4 and about 12 weeks for second doses were pooled.

The study, taken as a whole, reports: Clonal diversity was possibly underestimated; the donors were predominantly white British and more often female. At baseline, just 5 or 6 AZD1222 recipients tested seropositive. The study found vaccine-associated CD4 TCRs spanning spike, dominant at 160-218 and 743-854.

Profiled with immunoSEQ multiplex PCR; TCRdb holds only in-frame clones, not every one. The data show 70,000 to 90,000 clones, more than 70% seen once. The CDR3 is 13 residues long. Trimming cost V 6 bases and J 2 bases, with 10 bases left between them. Germline V gene lookup returns CDR1 SEHNR and CDR2 FQNEAQ (reference sequence). V and J are TRBV7-9 and TRBJ1-1; D unclear. Sequencing used peripheral blood, obtained on day 0 of AZD1222 vaccination. The source is an adult in good health. The CDR3 reads CASRRLGNTEAFF. In DNA, the CDR3 is TGTGCCAGCAGACGACTAGGAAACACTGAAGCTTTCTTT.